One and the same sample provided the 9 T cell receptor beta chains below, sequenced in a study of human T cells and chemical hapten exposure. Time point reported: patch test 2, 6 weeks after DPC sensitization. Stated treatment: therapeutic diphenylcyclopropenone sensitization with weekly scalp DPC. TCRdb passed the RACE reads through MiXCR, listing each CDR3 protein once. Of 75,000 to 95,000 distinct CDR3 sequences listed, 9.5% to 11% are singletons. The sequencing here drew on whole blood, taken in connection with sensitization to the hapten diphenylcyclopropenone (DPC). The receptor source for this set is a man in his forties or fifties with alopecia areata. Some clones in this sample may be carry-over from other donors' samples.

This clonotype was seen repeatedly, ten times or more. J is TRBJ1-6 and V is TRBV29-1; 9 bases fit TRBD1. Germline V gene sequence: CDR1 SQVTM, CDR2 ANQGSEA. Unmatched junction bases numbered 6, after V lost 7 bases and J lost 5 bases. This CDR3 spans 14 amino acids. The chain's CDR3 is CSARTGVNNSPLHF. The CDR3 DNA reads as TGCAGCGCCCGGACAGGGGTAAATAATTCACCCCTCCACTTT. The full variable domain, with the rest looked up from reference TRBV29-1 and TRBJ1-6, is SAVISQKPSRDICQRGTSLTIQCQVDSQVTMMFWYRQQPGQSLTLIATANQGSEATYESGFVIDKFPISRPNLTFSTLTVSNMSPEDSSIYLCSARTGVNNSPLHFGNGTRLTVT.

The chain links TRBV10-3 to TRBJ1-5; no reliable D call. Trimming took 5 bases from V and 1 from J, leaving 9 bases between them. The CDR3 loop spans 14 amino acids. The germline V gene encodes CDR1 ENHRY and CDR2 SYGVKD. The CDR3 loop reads CAISQRGSNQPQHF. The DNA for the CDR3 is TGTGCCATCAGTCAAAGAGGAAGCAATCAGCCCCAGCATTTT.

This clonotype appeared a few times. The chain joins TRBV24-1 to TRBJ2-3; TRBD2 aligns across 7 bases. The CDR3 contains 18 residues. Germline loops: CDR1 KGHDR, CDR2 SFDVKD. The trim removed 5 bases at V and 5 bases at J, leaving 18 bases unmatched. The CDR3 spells CATSGRVAGEGSQDTQYF. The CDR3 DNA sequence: TGTGCCACCAGTGGGAGAGTGGCGGGAGAGGGTAGCCAAGATACGCAGTATTTT.

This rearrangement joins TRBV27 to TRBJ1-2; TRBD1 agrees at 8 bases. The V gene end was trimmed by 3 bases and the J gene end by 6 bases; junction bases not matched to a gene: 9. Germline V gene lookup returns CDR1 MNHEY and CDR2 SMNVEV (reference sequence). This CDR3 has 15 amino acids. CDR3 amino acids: CASSFRPDRVNGYTF. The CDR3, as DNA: TGTGCCAGCAGTTTTAGGCCGGACAGGGTTAATGGCTACACCTTC.

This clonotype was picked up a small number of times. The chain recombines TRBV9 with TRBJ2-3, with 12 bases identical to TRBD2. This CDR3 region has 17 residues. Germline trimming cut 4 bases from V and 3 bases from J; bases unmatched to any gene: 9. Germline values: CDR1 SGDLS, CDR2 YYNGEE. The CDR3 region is CASSFRLAGDGTDTQYF. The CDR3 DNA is TGTGCCAGCAGCTTCAGACTAGCGGGAGATGGTACAGATACGCAGTATTTT. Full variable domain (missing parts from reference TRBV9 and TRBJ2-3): DSGVTQTPKHLITATGQRVTLRCSPRSGDLSVYWYQQSLDQGLQFLIQYYNGEERAKGNILERFSAQQFPDLHSELNLSSLELGDSALYFCASSFRLAGDGTDTQYFGPGTRLTVL.

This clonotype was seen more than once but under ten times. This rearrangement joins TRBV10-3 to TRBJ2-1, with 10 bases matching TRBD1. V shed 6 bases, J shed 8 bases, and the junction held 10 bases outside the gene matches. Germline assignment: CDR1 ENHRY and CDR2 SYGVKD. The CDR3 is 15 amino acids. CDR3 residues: CAISTPRTGGHEQFF. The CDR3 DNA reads TGTGCCATCAGCACCCCACGGACAGGGGGGCATGAGCAGTTCTTC.

The CDR3 here is CSVEVYNPNYGYTF. CDR3 DNA: TGCAGCGTTGAAGTATATAACCCTAACTATGGCTACACCTTC. The chain recombines TRBV29-1 with TRBJ1-2; D call uncertain. The CDR3 length is 14 residues. The germline CDR1 and CDR2 sequences are SQVTM and ANQGSEA. Trimming left V 1 base short and J 0 bases short, with 9 bases between.

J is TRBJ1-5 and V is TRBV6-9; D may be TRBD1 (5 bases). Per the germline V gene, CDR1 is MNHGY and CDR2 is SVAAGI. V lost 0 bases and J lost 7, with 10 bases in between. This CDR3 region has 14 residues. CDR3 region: CASSYSGGSQPQHF. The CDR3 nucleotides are TGTGCCAGCAGTTATTCGGGGGGGTCCCAGCCCCAGCATTTT.

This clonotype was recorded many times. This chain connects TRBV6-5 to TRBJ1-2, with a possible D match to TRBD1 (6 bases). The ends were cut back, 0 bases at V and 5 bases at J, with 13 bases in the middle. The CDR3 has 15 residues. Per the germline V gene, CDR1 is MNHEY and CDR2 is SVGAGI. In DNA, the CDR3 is TGTGCCAGCAGTTACTCGGGGGGCCTAGGGTATGGCTACACCTTC. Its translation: CASSYSGGLGYGYTF.